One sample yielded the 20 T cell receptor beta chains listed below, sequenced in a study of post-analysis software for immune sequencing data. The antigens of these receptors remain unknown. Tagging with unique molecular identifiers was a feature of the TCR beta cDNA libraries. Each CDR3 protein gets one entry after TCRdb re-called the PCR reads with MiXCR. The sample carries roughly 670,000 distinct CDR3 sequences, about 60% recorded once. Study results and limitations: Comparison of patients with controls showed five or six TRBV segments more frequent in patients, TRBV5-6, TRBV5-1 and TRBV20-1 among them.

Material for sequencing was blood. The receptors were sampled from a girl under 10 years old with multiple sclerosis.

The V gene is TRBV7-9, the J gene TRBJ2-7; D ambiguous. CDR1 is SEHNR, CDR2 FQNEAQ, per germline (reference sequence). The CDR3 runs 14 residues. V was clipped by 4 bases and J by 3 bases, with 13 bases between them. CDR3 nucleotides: TGTGCCAGCAGCTCCAAATTTGGATTCTACGAGCAGTACTTC. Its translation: CASSSKFGFYEQYF.

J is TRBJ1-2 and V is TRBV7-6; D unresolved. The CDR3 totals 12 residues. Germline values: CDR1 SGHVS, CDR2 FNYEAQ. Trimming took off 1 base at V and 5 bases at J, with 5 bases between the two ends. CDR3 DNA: TGTGCCAGCAGCTTAGTAGAATATGGCTACACCTTC. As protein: CASSLVEYGYTF.

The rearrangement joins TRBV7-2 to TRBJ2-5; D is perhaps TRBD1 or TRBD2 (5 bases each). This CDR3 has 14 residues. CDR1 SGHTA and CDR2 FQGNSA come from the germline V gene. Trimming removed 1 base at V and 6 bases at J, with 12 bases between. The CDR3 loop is CASSLGGDGKTQYF. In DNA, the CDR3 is TGTGCCAGCAGCTTAGGAGGGGATGGCAAGACCCAGTACTTC. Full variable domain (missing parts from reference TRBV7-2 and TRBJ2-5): GAGVSQSPSNKVTEKGKDVELRCDPISGHTALYWYRQSLGQGLEFLIYFQGNSAPDKSGLPSDRFSAERTGGSVSTLTIQRTQQEDSAVYLCASSLGGDGKTQYFGPGTRLLVL.

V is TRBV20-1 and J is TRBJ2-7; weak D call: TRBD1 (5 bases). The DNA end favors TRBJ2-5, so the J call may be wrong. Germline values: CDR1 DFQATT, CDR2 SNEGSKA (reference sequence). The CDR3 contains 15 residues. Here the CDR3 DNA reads TGCAGTGCTACCTTTGCGACAGCTAGGGGAGAGACCCAGTACTTC. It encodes CSATFATARGETQYF.

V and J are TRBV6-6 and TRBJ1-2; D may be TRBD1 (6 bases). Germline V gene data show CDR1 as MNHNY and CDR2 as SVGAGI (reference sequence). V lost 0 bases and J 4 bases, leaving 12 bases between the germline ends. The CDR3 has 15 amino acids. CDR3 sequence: CASSYSLTGSYGYTF. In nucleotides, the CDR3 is TGTGCCAGCAGTTACTCCCTAACAGGGAGCTATGGCTACACCTTC.

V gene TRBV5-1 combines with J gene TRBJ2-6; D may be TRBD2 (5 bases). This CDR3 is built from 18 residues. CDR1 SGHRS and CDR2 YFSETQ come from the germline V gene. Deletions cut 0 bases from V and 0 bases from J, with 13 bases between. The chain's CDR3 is CASSLGRILASGANVLTF. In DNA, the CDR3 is TGCGCCAGCAGCTTGGGAAGGATCCTAGCCTCTGGGGCCAACGTCCTGACTTTC.

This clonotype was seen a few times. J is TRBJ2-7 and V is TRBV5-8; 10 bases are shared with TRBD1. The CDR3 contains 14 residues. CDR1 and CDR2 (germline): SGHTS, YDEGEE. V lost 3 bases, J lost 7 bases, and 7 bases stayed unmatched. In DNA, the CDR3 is TGTGCCAGCAGCTGGGACAGGGGTTTGCGGGAGCAGTACTTC. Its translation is CASSWDRGLREQYF.

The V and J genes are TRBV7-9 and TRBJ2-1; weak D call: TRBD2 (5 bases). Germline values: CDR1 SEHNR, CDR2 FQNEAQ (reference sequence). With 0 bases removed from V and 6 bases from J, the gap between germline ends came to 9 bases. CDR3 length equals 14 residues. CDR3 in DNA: TGTGCCAGCAGCTTAGCGCGGACTCCCAATGAGCAGTTCTTC. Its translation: CASSLARTPNEQFF.

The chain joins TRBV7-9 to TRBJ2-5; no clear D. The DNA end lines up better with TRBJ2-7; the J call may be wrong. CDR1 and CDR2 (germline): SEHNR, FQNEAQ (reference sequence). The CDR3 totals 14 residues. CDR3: CASSLYGVTYEQYF. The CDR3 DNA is TGTGCCAGCAGCTTGTATGGGGTAACCTACGAGCAGTACTTC.

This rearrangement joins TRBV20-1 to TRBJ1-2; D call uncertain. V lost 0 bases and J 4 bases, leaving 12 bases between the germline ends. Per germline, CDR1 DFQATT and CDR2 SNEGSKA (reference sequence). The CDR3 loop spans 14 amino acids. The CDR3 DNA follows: TGCAGTGCTAGAGATTGGCCAGTCAGCTATGGCTACACCTTC. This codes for CSARDWPVSYGYTF.

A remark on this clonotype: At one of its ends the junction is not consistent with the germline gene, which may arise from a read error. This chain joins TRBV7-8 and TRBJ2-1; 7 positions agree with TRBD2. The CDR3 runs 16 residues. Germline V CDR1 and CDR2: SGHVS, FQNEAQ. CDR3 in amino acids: CASSLGGGNFYNDQFF. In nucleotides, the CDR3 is TGTGCCAGCAGCCTGGGGGGGGGGAACTTCTACAATGACCAGTTCTTC.

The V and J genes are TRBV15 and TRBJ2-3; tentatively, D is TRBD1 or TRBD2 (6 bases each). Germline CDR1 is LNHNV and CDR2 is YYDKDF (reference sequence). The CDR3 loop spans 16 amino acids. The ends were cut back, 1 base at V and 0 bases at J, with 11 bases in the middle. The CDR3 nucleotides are TGTGCCACCAGCAGAGCGGGGGCAGCTAGCACAGATACGCAGTATTTT. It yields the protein CATSRAGAASTDTQYF.

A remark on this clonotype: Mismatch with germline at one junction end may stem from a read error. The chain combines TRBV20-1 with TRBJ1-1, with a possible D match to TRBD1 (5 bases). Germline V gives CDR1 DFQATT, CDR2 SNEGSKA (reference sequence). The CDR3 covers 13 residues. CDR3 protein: CSAPTVMNAEAFF. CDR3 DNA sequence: TGCAGTGCTCCGACAGTTATGAACGCTGAAGCTTTCTTT.

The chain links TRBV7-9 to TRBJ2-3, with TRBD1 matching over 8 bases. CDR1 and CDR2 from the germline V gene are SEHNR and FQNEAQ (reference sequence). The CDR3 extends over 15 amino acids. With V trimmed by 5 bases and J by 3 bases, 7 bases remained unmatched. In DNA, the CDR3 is TGTGCCAGCAGCACCGACAGGGGCAGGACAGATACGCAGTATTTT. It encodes CASSTDRGRTDTQYF.

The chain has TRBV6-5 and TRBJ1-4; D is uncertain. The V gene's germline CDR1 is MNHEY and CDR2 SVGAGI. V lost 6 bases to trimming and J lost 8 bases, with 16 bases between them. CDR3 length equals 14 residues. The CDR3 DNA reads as TGTGCCAGCAGCCCCCCGCGGGGTCGCGAAAAACTGTTTTTT. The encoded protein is CASSPPRGREKLFF.

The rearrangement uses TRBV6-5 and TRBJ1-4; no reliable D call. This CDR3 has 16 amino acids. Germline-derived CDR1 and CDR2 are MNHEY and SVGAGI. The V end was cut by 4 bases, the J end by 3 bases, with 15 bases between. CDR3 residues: CASSSELAGSNEKLFF. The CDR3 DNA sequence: TGTGCCAGCAGTTCCGAATTAGCAGGATCTAATGAAAAACTGTTTTTT.

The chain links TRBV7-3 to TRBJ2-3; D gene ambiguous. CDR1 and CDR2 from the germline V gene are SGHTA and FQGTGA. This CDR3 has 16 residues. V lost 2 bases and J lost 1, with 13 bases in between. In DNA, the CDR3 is TGTGCCAGCAGCTTACGCTCGCAGGAAGGCACAGATACGCAGTATTTT. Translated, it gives CASSLRSQEGTDTQYF.

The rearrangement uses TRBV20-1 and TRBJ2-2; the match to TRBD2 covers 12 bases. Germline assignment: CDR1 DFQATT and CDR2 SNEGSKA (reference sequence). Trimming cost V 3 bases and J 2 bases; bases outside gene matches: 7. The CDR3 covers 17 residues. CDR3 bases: TGCAGTGCTAGTCCGCCTAGCGGGAGGGCCAACACCGGGGAGCTGTTTTTT. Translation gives CSASPPSGRANTGELFF.

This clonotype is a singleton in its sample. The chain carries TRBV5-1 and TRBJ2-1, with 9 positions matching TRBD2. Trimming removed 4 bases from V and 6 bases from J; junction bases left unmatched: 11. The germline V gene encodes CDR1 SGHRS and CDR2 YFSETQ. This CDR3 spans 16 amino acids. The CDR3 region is CASSRIGASGVNEQFF. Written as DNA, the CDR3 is TGCGCCAGCAGCCGCATCGGGGCTAGCGGGGTCAATGAGCAGTTCTTC.

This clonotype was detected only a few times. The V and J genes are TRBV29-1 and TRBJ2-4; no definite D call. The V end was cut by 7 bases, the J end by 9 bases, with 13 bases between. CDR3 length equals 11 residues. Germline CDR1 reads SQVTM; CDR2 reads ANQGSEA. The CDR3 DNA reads TGCAGCGCCCCCAGTCTCGGCATTCAGTACTTC. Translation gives CSAPSLGIQYF. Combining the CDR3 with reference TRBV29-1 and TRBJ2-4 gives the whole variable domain SAVISQKPSRDICQRGTSLTIQCQVDSQVTMMFWYRQQPGQSLTLIATANQGSEATYESGFVIDKFPISRPNLTFSTLTVSNMSPEDSSIYLCSAPSLGIQYFGAGTRLSVL.